The 11 T cell receptor beta chains presented below share a single source sample, sequenced in a study of CD8 T cells in ankylosing spondylitis. TCRdb analysed the 5' RACE reads with MiXCR anew, one entry per CDR3 protein. The table records hundreds of thousands of distinct CDR3 sequences, over 15% of them present only once. The sequenced sample was blood, either unsorted or a sorted T cell fraction (not recorded which). The receptors come from a male donor with ankylosing spondylitis or in good health (not recorded which).

The rearrangement joins TRBV3-1 to TRBJ2-1; D possibly corresponds to TRBD2 (5 bases). This CDR3 has 16 residues. V was clipped by 1 base and J by 0 bases, with 10 bases between them. The V gene's germline CDR1 is LGHDT and CDR2 YNNKEL (reference sequence). This CDR3 reads CASSQAPGGSYNEQFF. DNA for the CDR3: TGTGCCAGCAGCCAAGCCCCCGGAGGCTCCTACAATGAGCAGTTCTTC.

V gene TRBV20-1 combines with J gene TRBJ1-5; TRBD1 is a possible D gene (6 bases). There are 14 residues in the CDR3. Germline values: CDR1 DFQATT, CDR2 SNEGSKA (reference sequence). The germline V and J ends were trimmed by 0 bases and 4 bases, with 10 bases remaining between them. This CDR3 reads CSARDPRGNQPQHF. DNA of the CDR3: TGCAGTGCTAGAGATCCCAGGGGAAATCAGCCCCAGCATTTT.

This sequence joins TRBV4-1 and TRBJ1-1; the D is unclear. This CDR3 has 15 residues. CDR1 is MGHRA and CDR2 is YSYEKL in the germline V gene. V was pared by 2 bases and J by 0 bases, with 10 bases between. CDR3 sequence reads: CASSQMMGLNTEAFF. The CDR3 DNA sequence: TGCGCCAGCAGCCAAATGATGGGCCTGAACACTGAAGCTTTCTTT.

A word on this clonotype: The conserved phenylalanine or tryptophan is not found at the CDR3 terminus, so this likely reflects a read error. The genes are TRBV5-1 and TRBJ2-3, with 9 bases fitting TRBD1. Germline lookup yields CDR1 SGHRS and CDR2 YFSETQ. This CDR3 has 16 amino acids. Germline trimming cut 2 bases from V and 5 bases from J; bases unmatched to any gene: 9. The CDR3 region is CASSLGGTGIRDTQYY. Written as DNA, the CDR3 is TGCGCCAGCAGCTTAGGCGGGACAGGGATAAGAGATACGCAGTATTAT.

Only a few counts were recorded for this clonotype. The genes are TRBV7-8 and TRBJ2-3; tentative D call: TRBD1 (6 bases). CDR1 and CDR2 from the germline V gene are SGHVS and FQNEAQ. The V end lost 0 bases, the J end lost 0 bases, and 19 bases lay between the germline ends. This CDR3 has 19 residues. Here the CDR3 DNA reads TGTGCCAGCAGCTTAGCGAGTGGGGCCAGGGGTCTTAGCACAGATACGCAGTATTTT. It encodes CASSLASGARGLSTDTQYF.

This clonotype has ten or more counts. The chain employs TRBV2 and TRBJ2-1; D not certain. The CDR3 extends over 15 amino acids. CDR1 and CDR2 from the germline V gene are SNHLY and FYNNEI. V was trimmed by 5 bases and J by 2 bases, leaving 13 bases between them. The CDR3 sequence: CASSSSGLTYNEQFF. For the CDR3, the DNA is TGTGCCAGCAGTAGCTCTGGCCTTACCTACAATGAGCAGTTCTTC.

V gene TRBV3-1 combines with J gene TRBJ2-7, with D possibly matching TRBD2 (6 bases). Trimming took off 4 bases at V and 6 bases at J, with 22 bases between the two ends. Germline CDR1 is LGHDT and CDR2 is YNNKEL (reference sequence). This CDR3 has 16 amino acids. The CDR3 nucleotides are TGTGCCAGCAGCCCTGGACTCGGCGGGGTTCTCGGCGAGCAGTACGTC. This gives the protein CASSPGLGGVLGEQYV.

The table lists this clonotype with a few counts. The chain recombines TRBV7-8 with TRBJ1-1; D gene unclear. Germline values: CDR1 SGHVS, CDR2 FQNEAQ. V dropped 0 bases and J dropped 5 bases, with 10 bases sitting between them. CDR3 size: 14 residues. The CDR3 reads CASSLASGRTEAFF. The DNA of the CDR3 is TGTGCCAGCAGCTTAGCGTCTGGACGGACTGAAGCTTTCTTT.

The gene calls are TRBV19 and TRBJ2-5; 7 bases are a match to TRBD2. Germline-derived CDR1 and CDR2 are LNHDA and SQIVND (reference sequence). The junction had 7 bases not matched to a gene; V was cut back by 4 bases and J by 5 bases. This CDR3 has 14 residues. The CDR3 nucleotides are TGTGCCAGTAGTAGAGGACTAGGAATCGAGACCCAGTACTTC. Its translation: CASSRGLGIETQYF.

This clonotype appeared a few times. The genes are TRBV11-2 and TRBJ1-6; D possibly corresponds to TRBD1 (6 bases). CDR1 and CDR2 from the germline V gene are SGHAT and FQNNGV. This CDR3 region has 15 residues. The germline V and J ends were trimmed by 0 bases and 7 bases, with 10 bases remaining between them. This chain's CDR3 is CASSLDGQGNSPLHF. The CDR3 region has the DNA TGTGCCAGCAGCTTAGACGGGCAGGGGAATTCACCCCTCCACTTT. The full variable domain, completed using reference TRBV11-2 and TRBJ1-6, is EAGVAQSPRYKIIEKRQSVAFWCNPISGHATLYWYQQILGQGPKLLIQFQNNGVVDDSQLPKDRFSAERLKGVDSTLKIQPAKLEDSAVYLCASSLDGQGNSPLHFGNGTRLTVT.

Many counts were recorded for this clonotype. This rearrangement joins TRBV24-1 to TRBJ2-1, with D tentatively TRBD2 (6 bases). The ends were cut back, 5 bases at V and 4 bases at J, with 17 bases in the middle. The CDR3 has 16 residues. From germline, CDR1 is KGHDR and CDR2 SFDVKD. Here the CDR3 reads CATSGWGPGGYNEQFF. The CDR3 bases are TGTGCCACCAGTGGGTGGGGCCCCGGAGGGTACAATGAGCAGTTCTTC.